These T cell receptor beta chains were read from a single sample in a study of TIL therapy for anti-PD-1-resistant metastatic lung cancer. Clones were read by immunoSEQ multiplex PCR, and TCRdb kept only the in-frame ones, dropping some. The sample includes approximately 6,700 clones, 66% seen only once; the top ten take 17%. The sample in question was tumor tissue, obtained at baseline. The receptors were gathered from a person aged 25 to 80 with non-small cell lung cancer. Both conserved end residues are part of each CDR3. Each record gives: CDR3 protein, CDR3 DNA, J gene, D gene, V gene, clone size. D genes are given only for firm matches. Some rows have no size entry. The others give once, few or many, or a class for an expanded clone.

CDR3 protein: CASSTPHERISINYGYTF
CDR3 DNA: TGTGCCAGCAGTACCCCCCACGAGCGGATCTCAATTAACTATGGCTACACCTTC
J gene: TRBJ1-2
D gene: .
V gene: TRBV28
clone size: few

CDR3 protein: CASSRRTGLETQYF
CDR3 DNA: TGTGCCAGCAGCAGGCGGACAGGGTTAGAGACCCAGTACTTC
J gene: TRBJ2-5
D gene: TRBD1
V gene: TRBV5-6
clone size: .

CDR3 protein: CASSELGISGELFF
CDR3 DNA: TGTGCCAGCAGTGAACTCGGGATCTCCGGGGAGCTGTTTTTT
J gene: TRBJ2-2
D gene: .
V gene: TRBV6-1
clone size: .

CDR3 protein: CASSFARGRYSPLHF
CDR3 DNA: TGTGCCAGCAGCTTTGCCAGGGGGAGGTATTCACCCCTCCACTTT
J gene: TRBJ1-6
D gene: TRBD1
V gene: TRBV7-2
clone size: .

CDR3 protein: CASSPSLVQSAGELFF
CDR3 DNA: TGTGCCAGCAGTCCCAGTCTTGTACAGAGCGCCGGGGAGCTGTTTTTT
J gene: TRBJ2-2
D gene: .
V gene: TRBV2
clone size: .

CDR3 protein: CASSPQGQGNEKLFF
CDR3 DNA: TGTGCCAGCTCACCTCAGGGACAGGGTAATGAAAAACTGTTTTTT
J gene: TRBJ1-4
D gene: TRBD1
V gene: TRBV18
clone size: .

CDR3 protein: CASSVGGRAGDTQYF
CDR3 DNA: TGTGCCAGCAGCGTAGGGGGACGAGCAGGCGATACGCAGTATTTT
J gene: TRBJ2-3
D gene: .
V gene: TRBV9
clone size: once

CDR3 protein: CASSPRGSSYNEQFF
CDR3 DNA: TGTGCCAGCAGCCCCAGGGGTAGCTCCTACAATGAGCAGTTCTTC
J gene: TRBJ2-1
D gene: .
V gene: TRBV13
clone size: .

CDR3 protein: CASSEAFIEGNEQFF
CDR3 DNA: TGTGCCAGCAGTGAAGCGTTTATTGAGGGCAATGAGCAGTTCTTC
J gene: TRBJ2-1
D gene: .
V gene: TRBV6-1
clone size: few

CDR3 protein: CSASAAGGNQETQYF
CDR3 DNA: TGCAGTGCTAGTGCTGCGGGGGGAAACCAAGAGACCCAGTACTTC
J gene: TRBJ2-5
D gene: TRBD2
V gene: TRBV20-1
clone size: once

CDR3 protein: CASSVGASGTNIQYF
CDR3 DNA: TGTGCCAGCAGCGTAGGTGCTAGCGGGACCAACATTCAGTACTTC
J gene: TRBJ2-4
D gene: TRBD2
V gene: TRBV9
clone size: few

CDR3 protein: CASNPRWTEAFF
CDR3 DNA: TGTGCCAGCAATCCTAGGTGGACTGAAGCTTTCTTT
J gene: TRBJ1-1
D gene: .
V gene: TRBV6-5
clone size: once

CDR3 protein: CASSLGIRGETQYF
CDR3 DNA: TGTGCCAGCAGCTTAGGCATCCGGGGGGAGACCCAGTACTTC
J gene: TRBJ2-5
D gene: .
V gene: TRBV5-6
clone size: .

CDR3 protein: CASSQGTKVPYTEAFF
CDR3 DNA: TGCGCCAGCAGCCAAGGTACGAAGGTTCCTTACACTGAAGCTTTCTTT
J gene: TRBJ1-1
D gene: .
V gene: TRBV4-1
clone size: few

CDR3 protein: CASSRTPEEYGYTF
CDR3 DNA: TGCGCCAGCAGCCGGACACCTGAAGAATATGGCTACACCTTC
J gene: TRBJ1-2
D gene: .
V gene: TRBV5-1
clone size: .

CDR3 protein: CASSPDSLYGYTF
CDR3 DNA: TGTGCCAGCAGCCCGGACAGCCTCTATGGCTACACCTTC
J gene: TRBJ1-2
D gene: .
V gene: TRBV3-1/TRBV3-2
clone size: few

CDR3 protein: CASSLEPRRVYGYTF
CDR3 DNA: TGCGCCAGCAGCTTGGAACCCCGACGGGTCTATGGCTACACCTTC
J gene: TRBJ1-2
D gene: .
V gene: TRBV5-1
clone size: .

CDR3 protein: CASSVIRTGELFF
CDR3 DNA: TGTGCCAGCAGCGTCATCCGCACCGGGGAGCTGTTTTTT
J gene: TRBJ2-2
D gene: .
V gene: TRBV3-1/TRBV3-2
clone size: large

CDR3 protein: CASSLGQEIYGYTF
CDR3 DNA: TGCGCCAGCAGCTTGGGGCAGGAGATCTATGGCTACACCTTC
J gene: TRBJ1-2
D gene: .
V gene: TRBV5-1
clone size: .

CDR3 protein: CASSLREAGTQYF
CDR3 DNA: TGTGCCAGTAGCCTTCGTGAGGCCGGGACCCAGTACTTC
J gene: TRBJ2-5
D gene: .
V gene: TRBV19
clone size: .

CDR3 protein: CASSPLIGSSTDTQYF
CDR3 DNA: TGTGCCAGCTCACCCCTTATAGGGTCCAGCACAGATACGCAGTATTTT
J gene: TRBJ2-3
D gene: .
V gene: TRBV18
clone size: .

CDR3 protein: CASSLTRETLESPLHF
CDR3 DNA: TGTGCCAGCAGTTTAACCAGGGAAACTCTCGAATCACCCCTCCACTTT
J gene: TRBJ1-6
D gene: .
V gene: TRBV27
clone size: .

CDR3 protein: CSVAWDRGLAYEQYF
CDR3 DNA: TGCAGCGTAGCATGGGACAGGGGCCTAGCCTACGAGCAGTACTTC
J gene: TRBJ2-7
D gene: TRBD1
V gene: TRBV29-1
clone size: medium-sized

CDR3 protein: CASSLGLAGWGPSTDTQYF
CDR3 DNA: TGCGCCAGCAGCTTGGGGCTAGCGGGATGGGGACCTAGCACAGATACGCAGTATTTT
J gene: TRBJ2-3
D gene: TRBD2
V gene: TRBV5-1
clone size: .

CDR3 protein: CASSRGDNKNIQYF
CDR3 DNA: TGTGCCAGCAGTCGGGGGGACAACAAAAACATTCAGTACTTC
J gene: TRBJ2-4
D gene: .
V gene: TRBV6-1
clone size: .

CDR3 protein: CASSYSTILLDYGYTF
CDR3 DNA: TGTGCCAGCAGTTACTCGACTATTTTGTTAGACTATGGCTACACCTTC
J gene: TRBJ1-2
D gene: .
V gene: TRBV6-5
clone size: .

CDR3 protein: CASSQDHGQNEKLFF
CDR3 DNA: TGCGCCAGCAGCCAAGATCATGGACAGAATGAAAAACTGTTTTTT
J gene: TRBJ1-4
D gene: .
V gene: TRBV4-1
clone size: once

CDR3 protein: CASSLARGKDTQYF
CDR3 DNA: TGTGCCAGCAGTTTAGCCAGGGGGAAAGATACGCAGTATTTT
J gene: TRBJ2-3
D gene: TRBD1
V gene: TRBV27
clone size: .

CDR3 protein: CASSQGRGLVYGYTF
CDR3 DNA: TGTGCCAGCAGCCAAGGGCGGGGGCTCGTCTATGGCTACACCTTC
J gene: TRBJ1-2
D gene: .
V gene: TRBV3-1/TRBV3-2
clone size: .

CDR3 protein: CASTPQEGPPESSYNSPLHF
CDR3 DNA: TGCGCCAGCACCCCACAAGAGGGACCGCCTGAGAGCTCCTATAATTCACCCCTCCACTTT
J gene: TRBJ1-6
D gene: .
V gene: TRBV5-1
clone size: .

CDR3 protein: CASRGQTVGANVLTF
CDR3 DNA: TGTGCCAGCAGGGGTCAGACCGTGGGGGCCAACGTCCTGACTTTC
J gene: TRBJ2-6
D gene: .
V gene: TRBV25-1
clone size: .

CDR3 protein: CASSQGQYVTDTQYF
CDR3 DNA: TGCGCCAGCAGCCAGGGACAGTACGTGACAGATACGCAGTATTTT
J gene: TRBJ2-3
D gene: TRBD1
V gene: TRBV4-3
clone size: .

CDR3 protein: CASSSSDTQYF
CDR3 DNA: TGTGCCAGCAGTTCCTCAGATACGCAGTATTTT
J gene: TRBJ2-3
D gene: .
V gene: TRBV27
clone size: .

CDR3 protein: CASSFSQNNSPLHF
CDR3 DNA: TGTGCCAGCAGTTTTAGCCAGAATAATTCACCCCTCCACTTT
J gene: TRBJ1-6
D gene: .
V gene: TRBV27
clone size: once

CDR3 protein: CASSKPALWAFF
CDR3 DNA: TGTGCCAGCAGCAAACCGGCGCTGTGGGCTTTCTTT
J gene: TRBJ1-1
D gene: .
V gene: TRBV12-3/TRBV12-4
clone size: .

CDR3 protein: CSVDYTGANVLTF
CDR3 DNA: TGCAGCGTTGATTATACTGGGGCCAACGTCCTGACTTTC
J gene: TRBJ2-6
D gene: .
V gene: TRBV29-1
clone size: .

CDR3 protein: CASRASGSSYEQYF
CDR3 DNA: TGTGCCAGCAGGGCTAGCGGGAGCTCCTACGAGCAGTACTTC
J gene: TRBJ2-7
D gene: TRBD2
V gene: TRBV2
clone size: .

CDR3 protein: CASSPNLGGTGELFF
CDR3 DNA: TGTGCCAGCAGCCCAAACCTTGGGGGGACCGGGGAGCTGTTTTTT
J gene: TRBJ2-2
D gene: .
V gene: TRBV2
clone size: few

CDR3 protein: CASSLGQEYEQYF
CDR3 DNA: TGTGCCAGCAGTCTCGGACAGGAGTACGAGCAGTACTTC
J gene: TRBJ2-7
D gene: TRBD1
V gene: TRBV27
clone size: large

CDR3 protein: CASSSGRGSNQPQHF
CDR3 DNA: TGTGCCAGCAGCTCCGGACGGGGTAGCAATCAGCCCCAGCATTTT
J gene: TRBJ1-5
D gene: .
V gene: TRBV7-2
clone size: .

CDR3 protein: CASSDPRQGANSPLHF
CDR3 DNA: TGTGCCAGCAGTGATCCGCGGCAGGGGGCAAATTCACCCCTCCACTTT
J gene: TRBJ1-6
D gene: TRBD1
V gene: TRBV25-1
clone size: .

CDR3 protein: CASSHTGPNQPQHF
CDR3 DNA: TGTGCCAGCAGCCATACAGGGCCTAATCAGCCCCAGCATTTT
J gene: TRBJ1-5
D gene: .
V gene: TRBV3-1/TRBV3-2
clone size: .

CDR3 protein: CASSALRQGDYGYTF
CDR3 DNA: TGTGCCAGCAGCGCACTCCGTCAGGGGGACTATGGCTACACCTTC
J gene: TRBJ1-2
D gene: TRBD1
V gene: TRBV9
clone size: .

CDR3 protein: CASSLGTGEEETQYF
CDR3 DNA: TGCGCCAGCAGTCTCGGGACAGGGGAAGAAGAGACCCAGTACTTC
J gene: TRBJ2-5
D gene: TRBD1
V gene: TRBV5-1
clone size: .

CDR3 protein: CASSLGPAGSSYNSPLHF
CDR3 DNA: TGTGCCAGCAGCTTAGGTCCCGCGGGAAGCTCCTATAATTCACCCCTCCACTTT
J gene: TRBJ1-6
D gene: .
V gene: TRBV7-6
clone size: .

CDR3 protein: CASSFLMSSYNEQFF
CDR3 DNA: TGTGCCAGCAGTTTTTTAATGAGCTCCTACAATGAGCAGTTCTTC
J gene: TRBJ2-1
D gene: .
V gene: TRBV27
clone size: .

CDR3 protein: CAISDTGELFF
CDR3 DNA: TGTGCCATCAGTGACACCGGGGAGCTGTTTTTT
J gene: TRBJ2-2
D gene: .
V gene: TRBV10-3
clone size: .

CDR3 protein: CASSPTRDLYSPLHF
CDR3 DNA: TGTGCCAGCTCACCAACCCGGGACCTGTATTCACCCCTCCACTTT
J gene: TRBJ1-6
D gene: .
V gene: TRBV18
clone size: .

CDR3 protein: CAQGSGNTIYF
CDR3 DNA: TGTGCCCAGGGGTCTGGAAACACCATATATTTT
J gene: TRBJ1-3
D gene: .
V gene: TRBV10-3
clone size: .

CDR3 protein: CASTDRYSGGRAGEQFF
CDR3 DNA: TGTGCCAGCACCGATCGGTACTCTGGCGGGAGGGCCGGTGAGCAGTTCTTC
J gene: TRBJ2-1
D gene: TRBD2
V gene: TRBV27
clone size: .

CDR3 protein: CASSPFPLVRRNTEAFF
CDR3 DNA: TGTGCCAGCTCACCATTCCCCCTCGTACGGAGGAACACTGAAGCTTTCTTT
J gene: TRBJ1-1
D gene: .
V gene: TRBV18
clone size: .

CDR3 protein: CASSLASGDQETQYF
CDR3 DNA: TGCGCCAGCAGCTTGGCTAGCGGGGACCAAGAGACCCAGTACTTC
J gene: TRBJ2-5
D gene: TRBD2
V gene: TRBV5-1
clone size: few

CDR3 protein: CSVEGLADNEQFF
CDR3 DNA: TGCAGCGTTGAAGGACTAGCAGACAATGAGCAGTTCTTC
J gene: TRBJ2-1
D gene: TRBD2
V gene: TRBV29-1
clone size: .

CDR3 protein: CASSQVPGGGSNQPQHF
CDR3 DNA: TGCGCCAGCAGCCAAGTGCCCGGGGGAGGAAGCAATCAGCCCCAGCATTTT
J gene: TRBJ1-5
D gene: .
V gene: TRBV4-1
clone size: .

CDR3 protein: CASSVGLAGYEQFF
CDR3 DNA: TGTGCCAGCTCGGTCGGACTAGCGGGGTATGAGCAGTTCTTC
J gene: TRBJ2-1
D gene: TRBD2
V gene: TRBV2
clone size: .